This T cell receptor (beta chain) derives from a study of cytotoxic CD8 clonotypes in ibrutinib-treated CLL. Turning to the study itself: The study recorded mean values of approximately 260,000 productive templates and 90,000 to 100,000 productive rearrangements per sample. Study observations and caveats: Clonality rose at ibrutinib response, held steady in sustained remission, and fell toward baseline at progression. The study sampled sustained-remission and progressing patients at different times. Public clonotypes (which were uncommon) either contracted or remained stable on treatment.

This CDR3 contains 14 residues. Germline lookup yields CDR1 SGHVS and CDR2 FQNEAQ. Trimming cost V 3 bases and J 2 bases; bases outside gene matches: 3. Turning to this clone: Its antigen remains unidentified.

Measured with immunoSEQ multiplex PCR; TCRdb has only the in-frame clones, and not every one. This sample has about 140,000 clones; about 76% occur once, and the top ten carry around 4.9%. The chain joins TRBV7-8 to TRBJ2-7; 8 bases fit TRBD1. The specimen was PBMCs, collected after 24 months of ibrutinib treatment. This clonotype was obtained from a human donor with chronic lymphocytic leukemia. The CDR3 sequence is CASSLADRAYEQYF. In DNA, the CDR3 is TGTGCCAGCAGCTTGGCGGACAGGGCCTACGAGCAGTACTTC.